This T cell receptor beta chain was recorded in a study of blood T cell repertoires in COVID-19. Overall study context: Sites in the United States, Italy and Spain provided acute and convalescent COVID-19 samples.

Clones were read by immunoSEQ multiplex PCR, and TCRdb kept only the in-frame ones, dropping some. The profile shows around 180,000 clones, around 67% of them singletons. To note about this clone: Other nucleotide sequences from this sample produce the same CDR3.

With 4 bases clipped from V and 7 bases from J, the junction kept 7 bases outside the gene matches. The CDR3 is made up of 14 amino acids. Per germline, CDR1 SGHRS and CDR2 YFSETQ. The sample consisted of peripheral blood. This clonotype was obtained from a woman older than 75 with acute or convalescent COVID-19. V gene TRBV5-1 combines with J gene TRBJ2-1; 8 bases fit TRBD2. The CDR3 region is CASSLTSGGNEQFF. As DNA, the CDR3 is TGCGCCAGCAGCCTAACTAGCGGAGGGAATGAGCAGTTCTTC.